This T cell receptor beta chain appears in the sequencing data of a study of long-term antiretroviral therapy in people with HIV. A note on this clone: The junction does not match germline at one end; this may be a read error. Other nucleotide sequences in the sample specify the same CDR3.

Sequencing relied on immunoSEQ assay v3.0, run at survey level. Clones were sequenced by immunoSEQ multiplex PCR, and TCRdb holds only the in-frame ones, with some missing. The sample includes approximately 24,000 clones, about 95% seen only once; the top ten take less than 2.5%. CDR1 MNHEY and CDR2 SMNVEV come from the germline V gene (reference sequence). This CDR3 is 14 amino acids long. The input for sequencing was unsorted PBMCs, taken around 4.7 years after starting antiretroviral therapy. The TCR was taken from a woman in her forties or fifties with HIV. J is TRBJ2-7 and V is TRBV27, with 8 bases matching TRBD1. The CDR3 coding sequence is TGTGCCAGCAGTCGGGACAGGTCTACCTACGAGCAGTACTTT. It translates to CASSRDRSTYEQYF.